This T cell receptor beta chain was sequenced in a study of T-cell memory formation after mild COVID-19. Overall study results and limits: The CD4+ clones that contracted clustered mainly within CM and EM, and the CD8+ clones concentrated in EMRA. Within pre-infection memory, some responding clones were found, suggesting cross-reactive memory joined. Contracting clones from day 15 to 85 showed balanced CD4/CD8; later expanders favored CD4+.

This clonotype showed up just a few times. Its antigen is currently unknown. TCR alpha and TCR beta cDNA libraries carrying sample barcodes and UMIs were produced by 5'RACE using constant-segment primers. One entry per CDR3 protein results from TCRdb running MiXCR on the 5' RACE reads. This sample has around 530,000 distinct CDR3 sequences, with about 20% found just once. Source material: PBMCs or a T cell subset sorted from them (not recorded which). The receptor's source is an adult woman who had mild COVID-19 (a few samples of this study predate the infection). Cell type and time point are not known.

In nucleotides, the CDR3 is TGTGCCTGGAGTGGAGATAGAACCGGGGAGCTGTTTTTT. Protein: CAWSGDRTGELFF. The rearrangement uses TRBV30 and TRBJ2-2; D gene uncertain. V was clipped by 1 base and J by 5 bases, with 8 bases between them. The CDR3 extends over 13 amino acids. Germline V gene data show CDR1 as GTSNPN and CDR2 as SVGIG (reference sequence). The variable domain in full, with the rest retrieved from reference TRBV30 and TRBJ2-2, is SQTIHQWPATLVQPVGSPLSLECTVEGTSNPNLYWYRQAAGRGLQLLFYSVGIGQISSEVPQNLSASRPQDRQFILSSKKLLLSDSGFYLCAWSGDRTGELFFGEGSRLTVL.